Following are 25 T cell receptor beta chains from one sample sequenced in a study of cytomegalovirus exposure and HLA in healthy donors. PCR amplification relied on 60 Vbeta primers (plus 13 Jbeta primers). Data came from immunoSEQ multiplex PCR; TCRdb stores just in-frame clones and leaves some out. The data hold about 200,000 clones, with 87% observed a single time. Sequenced sample: PBMCs. All receptors derive from a boy aged 2 to 10 in good health and CMV-seronegative.

This clone was counted between two and nine times. V usage is TRBV2 and J usage is TRBJ1-4; 7 bases fit TRBD1. CDR1 is SNHLY, CDR2 FYNNEI, per germline. CDR3 length equals 17 residues. Germline trimming cut 6 bases from V and 3 bases from J; bases unmatched to any gene: 13. The CDR3 nucleotides read TGTGCCAGCAGCCTCACAGCTTCAGGGGGAGCTAATGAAAAACTGTTTTTT. Residues: CASSLTASGGANEKLFF.

This clone has just one count. The chain carries TRBV28 and TRBJ1-3; TRBD1 matches 9 bases. V shed 6 bases and J 3 bases; nucleotides not matched to a gene: 6. CDR1 and CDR2 from the germline V gene are MDHEN and SYDVKM. CDR3 length: 15 amino acids. The CDR3 here is CASRGDRAYGNTIYF. The CDR3 nucleotides read TGTGCCAGCAGGGGGGACAGGGCTTATGGAAACACCATATATTTT.

The table lists this clone with a few counts. The genes are TRBV5-1 and TRBJ1-4; D might be TRBD1 (5 bases). This CDR3 spans 14 amino acids. The germline CDR1 and CDR2 sequences are SGHRS and YFSETQ. The V end was cut by 8 bases, the J end by 8 bases, with 19 bases between. The DNA of the CDR3 is TGCGCCAGTGCCGGTGGGGGGATAAAAGAAAAACTGTTTTTT. This encodes CASAGGGIKEKLFF. Supplemented by reference TRBV5-1 and TRBJ1-4, the full variable domain reads KAGVTQTPRYLIKTRGQQVTLSCSPISGHRSVSWYQQTPGQGLQFLFEYFSETQRNKGNFPGRFSGRQFSNSRSEMNVSTLELGDSALYLCASAGGGIKEKLFFGSGTQLSVL.

This chain connects TRBV6-1 to TRBJ2-2, with no clear D. V was pared by 3 bases and J by 7 bases, with 18 bases between. The CDR3 is made up of 16 amino acids. The germline CDR1 and CDR2 sequences are MNHNS and SASEGT. DNA of the CDR3: TGTGCCAGCAGTGAGTATCGCGGTCAACGTAACGGGGAGCTGTTTTTT. Translation: CASSEYRGQRNGELFF.

The J gene is TRBJ2-1, the V gene TRBV9, with 8 positions matching TRBD2. The germline CDR1 and CDR2 sequences are SGDLS and YYNGEE. With 2 bases clipped from V and 7 bases from J, the junction kept 2 bases outside the gene matches. The CDR3 sequence is 13 residues long. CDR3 residues: CASSVGLGNEQFF. CDR3 in DNA: TGTGCCAGCAGCGTGGGACTAGGTAATGAGCAGTTCTTC.

The rearrangement uses TRBV27 and TRBJ2-2; no definite D call. Germline CDR1 is MNHEY and CDR2 is SMNVEV (reference sequence). V lost 5 bases to trimming and J lost 2 bases, with 9 bases between them. This CDR3 region has 14 residues. CDR3 residues: CASSPTQNTGELFF. The CDR3 region has the DNA TGTGCCAGCAGTCCCACACAAAACACCGGGGAGCTGTTTTTT.

The chain recombines TRBV19 with TRBJ2-3; 8 nucleotides align to TRBD1. This CDR3 is built from 14 residues. Germline values: CDR1 LNHDA, CDR2 SQIVND (reference sequence). Losses at the gene ends were 3 bases for V and 7 bases for J; bases not matched to a gene: 6. The chain's CDR3 is CASSIRTGYNTQYF. For the CDR3, the DNA is TGTGCCAGTAGTATCAGGACAGGGTATAATACGCAGTATTTT.

The chain uses TRBV7-8 and TRBJ2-2; D remains ambiguous. This CDR3 has 15 residues. Per germline, CDR1 SGHVS and CDR2 FQNEAQ. V dropped 1 base and J dropped 4 bases, with 10 bases sitting between them. The CDR3 sequence: CASSLGSHSTGELFF. CDR3 coding DNA: TGTGCCAGCAGCTTAGGGTCCCACTCCACCGGGGAGCTGTTTTTT.

This clone showed up just a few times. The V call is TRBV5-4, the J call TRBJ1-6, with 9 bases aligning to TRBD1. V lost 4 bases, J lost 7 bases, and 3 bases stayed unmatched. Germline assignment: CDR1 SGHNT and CDR2 YYREEE (reference sequence). This CDR3 has 14 amino acids. CDR3 DNA: TGTGCCAGCAGCCGGACAGGGGACAATTCACCCCTCCACTTT. It specifies CASSRTGDNSPLHF.

V usage is TRBV13 and J usage is TRBJ2-7, with a weak D call TRBD2 (7 bases). Trimming removed 6 bases from V and 7 bases from J, with 16 bases in between. Germline CDR1 and CDR2: PRHDT and FYEKMQ (reference sequence). CDR3 size: 13 residues. The CDR3: CASSLGGGGEQYF. The CDR3 region has the DNA TGTGCCAGCAGTCTAGGGGGGGGCGGAGAGCAGTACTTC.

This clone was seen a handful of times. The chain links TRBV7-3 to TRBJ2-7, with 9 positions matching TRBD1. Germline V gene data show CDR1 as SGHTA and CDR2 as FQGTGA. V lost 0 bases, J lost 7 bases, and 7 bases stayed unmatched. The CDR3 runs to 15 residues. The CDR3 DNA reads TGTGCCAGCAGCTTAACGGGACAGGGTGGCAATGAGCAGTACTTC. Encoded protein: CASSLTGQGGNEQYF.

CDR3 in DNA: TGTGCCTGGAGCGCAGGACAAGACACTGAAGCTTTCTTT. Amino acid sequence: CAWSAGQDTEAFF. This chain uses TRBV30 with TRBJ1-1; maybe TRBD1 (5 bases). The CDR3 sequence is 13 residues long. Per the germline V gene, CDR1 is GTSNPN and CDR2 is SVGIG (reference sequence). Trimming pared 3 bases from V and 3 bases from J, leaving 11 bases between.

The rearrangement links TRBV2 to TRBJ2-1, with D possibly being TRBD2 (6 bases). Trimming cost V 3 bases and J 12 bases, with 21 bases left between them. The CDR3 consists of 15 residues. Germline values: CDR1 SNHLY, CDR2 FYNNEI. The CDR3 loop reads CASSDGTPYVSAQFF. The CDR3 DNA sequence: TGTGCCAGCAGTGATGGGACTCCTTACGTGTCGGCGCAGTTCTTC.

Of note for this clone: One junction end disagrees with the germline gene, perhaps due to a read error. This chain connects TRBV7-9 to TRBJ2-7, with 10 bases aligning to TRBD1. Germline V gene data show CDR1 as SEHNR and CDR2 as FQNEAQ (reference sequence). The CDR3 sequence is 19 residues long. The CDR3 DNA reads TGTTCCAGCAGGAAACCTAGGCCGGGACAGGGGCCGGCATCCTACGAGCAGTACTTC. It translates to CSSRKPRPGQGPASYEQYF.

This clone was seen a single time. The rearrangement joins TRBV6-6 to TRBJ2-7; 7 bases match TRBD1. CDR1 and CDR2 from the germline V gene are MNHNY and SVGAGI (reference sequence). This CDR3 spans 16 amino acids. V lost 2 bases and J lost 1; bases outside the gene matches: 8. Here the CDR3 DNA reads TGTGCCAGCAGTTACACCCAAACGGGACAGTCCTACGAGCAGTACTTC. Its translation is CASSYTQTGQSYEQYF.

The V call is TRBV28, the J call TRBJ1-6, with 7 bases identical to TRBD1. Trimming at V came to 2 bases and at J to 7 bases, leaving 11 bases not matched to a gene. Germline V gives CDR1 MDHEN, CDR2 SYDVKM. The CDR3 contains 17 residues. This chain's CDR3 is CASSLTPTGPGNSPLHF. CDR3 DNA: TGTGCCAGCAGTTTAACACCGACAGGGCCTGGGAATTCACCCCTCCACTTT.

V and J are TRBV6-6 and TRBJ2-3, with TRBD2 matching 8 bases. V was clipped by 8 bases and J by 2 bases; unmatched bases: 9. The V gene's germline CDR1 is MNHNY and CDR2 SVGAGI (reference sequence). This CDR3 has 15 residues. The CDR3 nucleotides read TGTGCCAGCCGACGCAGCGGGGGTTCCACAGATACGCAGTATTTT. As protein: CASRRSGGSTDTQYF.

The genes are TRBV28 and TRBJ2-1; TRBD2 agrees at 12 bases. CDR1 and CDR2 (germline): MDHEN, SYDVKM. This CDR3 spans 14 amino acids. Trimming at V came to 7 bases and at J to 10 bases, leaving 8 bases not matched to a gene. Here the CDR3 DNA reads TGTGCCAGCATGAAACTAGCGGGAGGACACGAGCAGTTCTTC. It codes for CASMKLAGGHEQFF.

The chain uses TRBV7-9 and TRBJ1-3; tentative D call: TRBD1 (6 bases). Germline-derived CDR1 and CDR2 are SEHNR and FQNEAQ (reference sequence). Trimming removed 5 bases at V and 2 bases at J, with 13 bases between. The CDR3 has 15 amino acids. The CDR3 protein is CASSQGHSPGNTIYF. The DNA of the CDR3 is TGTGCCAGCAGCCAGGGACATTCACCTGGAAACACCATATATTTT. The full variable domain, rest sourced from reference TRBV7-9 and TRBJ1-3, is DTGVSQNPRHKITKRGQNVTFRCDPISEHNRLYWYRQTLGQGPEFLTYFQNEAQLEKSRLLSDRFSAERPKGSFSTLEIQRTEQGDSAMYLCASSQGHSPGNTIYFGEGSWLTVV.

This chain uses TRBV30 with TRBJ1-2; 8 nucleotides line up with TRBD1. CDR1 GTSNPN and CDR2 SVGIG come from the germline V gene (reference sequence). This CDR3 region has 14 residues. The J segment lost 8 bases and the V segment lost 8 bases, leaving 16 bases of the junction unmatched. DNA for the CDR3: TGTGCCGCCGGGACAGGAGCTCTTCTATGGGGCTACACCTTC. It encodes CAAGTGALLWGYTF.

The V and J genes are TRBV27 and TRBJ2-1, with D tentatively TRBD2 (6 bases). The CDR3 runs 15 residues. Germline-derived CDR1 and CDR2 are MNHEY and SMNVEV (reference sequence). Deletions cut 3 bases from V and 7 bases from J, with 16 bases between. The CDR3 protein is CASSLGSGTGNEQFF. In DNA form, the CDR3 reads TGTGCCAGCAGTTTGGGTAGCGGCACCGGGAATGAGCAGTTCTTC.

This chain's CDR3 is CASSEVVGSGNTIYF. CDR3 nucleotide sequence: TGCGCCAGCAGCGAGGTGGTAGGCTCTGGAAACACCATATATTTT. This sequence joins TRBV4-1 and TRBJ1-3; no definite D call. The CDR3 has 15 amino acids. The V end was cut by 5 bases, the J end by 0 bases, with 11 bases between. Germline-derived CDR1 and CDR2 are MGHRA and YSYEKL.

J is TRBJ1-4 and V is TRBV5-1; possibly TRBD1 for D (5 bases). V was shortened by 0 bases and J by 8 bases, with 11 bases between the two germline ends. The germline CDR1 and CDR2 sequences are SGHRS and YFSETQ. The CDR3 runs 14 residues. The CDR3 region is CASSLGQGSEKLFF. As DNA, the CDR3 is TGCGCCAGCAGCTTGGGTCAGGGAAGCGAAAAACTGTTTTTT. Complete variable domain (other parts from reference TRBV5-1 and TRBJ1-4): KAGVTQTPRYLIKTRGQQVTLSCSPISGHRSVSWYQQTPGQGLQFLFEYFSETQRNKGNFPGRFSGRQFSNSRSEMNVSTLELGDSALYLCASSLGQGSEKLFFGSGTQLSVL.

This chain uses TRBV5-6 with TRBJ2-5; 8 bases map to TRBD1. The CDR3 spans 16 residues. V was pared by 7 bases and J by 5 bases, with 16 bases of the junction left unmatched. CDR1 and CDR2 from the germline V gene are SGHDT and YYEEEE. CDR3: CASSPTPDRAIETQYF. Written as DNA, the CDR3 is TGTGCCAGCTCGCCAACCCCGGACAGGGCGATTGAGACCCAGTACTTC.

V and J are TRBV5-6 and TRBJ2-5; 12 nucleotides align to TRBD2. Germline loops: CDR1 SGHDT, CDR2 YYEEEE. With 0 bases clipped from V and 5 bases from J, the junction kept 5 bases outside the gene matches. This CDR3 region has 16 residues. CDR3 residues: CASSLGGLAGRETQYF. Written as DNA, the CDR3 is TGTGCCAGCAGCTTGGGCGGACTAGCGGGGCGGGAGACCCAGTACTTC.